Listed below are T cell receptor beta chains from one sample, sequenced in a study of blood T cell repertoires in COVID-19. Sequencing used immunoSEQ multiplex PCR; TCRdb keeps in-frame clones, though not all of them. The sample has about 370,000 clones, approximately 89% seen once. Sequenced sample: peripheral blood. All receptors come from a woman in her twenties or thirties with COVID-19, enrolled during active disease. Both conserved end residues are part of each CDR3. Each record gives: clone size, J gene, D gene, V gene, CDR3 DNA, CDR3 protein. The D gene is left open where the match is weak. Some rows have no size entry. The others give once, few or many, or a class for an expanded clone.

- TRBJ1-4 - TRBV29-1 TGCAGCGTTGGCCGGGGAGTGAATGAAAAACTGTTTTTT CSVGRGVNEKLFF
- TRBJ2-7 TRBD1 TRBV28 TGTGCCAGCAGCGTGACCGGGACAGGGGGTTACGAGCAGTACTTC CASSVTGTGGYEQYF
- TRBJ2-2 TRBD2 TRBV5-1 TGCGCCAGCAGCCAGGGGACTAGCGTGAACACCGGGGAGCTGTTTTTT CASSQGTSVNTGELFF
- TRBJ2-7 - TRBV6-6 TGTGCCAGCAAGACAGGCCCTGGGGACGAGCAGTACTTC CASKTGPGDEQYF
once TRBJ2-7 - TRBV21-1 TGTGCCAGCCGAAGGGACAGCTCCTACGAGCAGTACTTC CASRRDSSYEQYF
- TRBJ2-6 TRBD2 TRBV28 TGTGCCAGCAGTCCCCCCTTCGCGGGAGGTCCTAACTCTGGGGCCAACGTCCTGACTTTC CASSPPFAGGPNSGANVLTF
- TRBJ1-6 TRBD1 TRBV28 TGTGCCAGCAGTCTGGGACAGTATAATTCACTCCTCCACTTT CASSLGQYNSLLHF
once TRBJ2-7 - TRBV7-9 TGTGCCAGCAGCTTACCAACAGCCTCCTACGAGCAGTACTTC CASSLPTASYEQYF
- TRBJ2-1 TRBD2 TRBV24-1 TGTGCCACCAGTGATTTGTCCTCGACTAGCGGGACGGAAAATGAGCAGTTCTTC CATSDLSSTSGTENEQFF
- TRBJ1-5 TRBD1 TRBV19 TGTGCCAGTACCGTCACAGGGGGCAATCAGCCCCAGCATTTT CASTVTGGNQPQHF
- TRBJ2-5 - TRBV19 TGTGCCAGTAGTATGGACAGACAAGAGACCCAGTACTTC CASSMDRQETQYF
- TRBJ2-1 - TRBV28 TGTGCCAGCACCAGCGGGCGCTCCTACAATGAGCAGTTCTTC CASTSGRSYNEQFF
- TRBJ1-2 - TRBV19 TGTGCCAGTAGCCCCGGGGGACTCAGTTTTGTTGGCTATGGCTACACCTTC CASSPGGLSFVGYGYTF
- TRBJ2-5 - TRBV7-8 TGTGCCAGCAGCCCTGAGTGGGGGCGAGCGGAGACCCAGTACTTC CASSPEWGRAETQYF
- TRBJ2-5 - TRBV24-1 TGTGCCACCAGTGATCCAGTGCCCAGGTGGCAGGGAGGTCAAGAGACCCAGTACTTC CATSDPVPRWQGGQETQYF
- TRBJ2-3 TRBD1 TRBV27 TGTGCCAGCAGTCGGAGGACGACAGGGGGGGTTGTAGATACGCAGTATTTT CASSRRTTGGVVDTQYF
- TRBJ1-2 TRBD1 TRBV30 TGTGCCTGGAGTGTCGCAGGGGGCAACTATGGCTACACCTTC CAWSVAGGNYGYTF
- TRBJ2-1 - TRBV2 TGTGCCAGCAGCCCCCTAGCGACCAATTACAATGAGCAGTTCTTC CASSPLATNYNEQFF
- TRBJ2-4 - TRBV5-4 TGTGCCAGCAGTTTCCCAGAATCCGACATTCAGTACTTC CASSFPESDIQYF
- TRBJ1-4 TRBD1 TRBV29-1 TGCAGCGTGCCGGGGACAGGGAATGAAAAACTGTTTTTT CSVPGTGNEKLFF
- TRBJ1-4 - TRBV4-2 TGTGCCAGCAGCCGGGAGGACGGATTTGCAACTAATGAAAAACTGTTTTTT CASSREDGFATNEKLFF
- TRBJ2-1 TRBD2 TRBV2 TGTGCCAGCAGAACCGGCGGGAGCTCCTACAATGAGCAGTTCTTC CASRTGGSSYNEQFF
- TRBJ2-7 - TRBV28 TGTGCCAGCAGACCGAAGGGGGGGGCGACCTACGAGCAGTACTTC CASRPKGGATYEQYF
- TRBJ2-5 - TRBV20-1 TGCAGTGCTAGTCCATTCCAAGAGACCCAGTACTTC CSASPFQETQYF
- TRBJ2-3 - TRBV27 TGTGCCAGCAGTTTAGAGGCCTCGTCCTTCACAGATACGCAGTATTTT CASSLEASSFTDTQYF
- TRBJ2-5 TRBD2 TRBV5-4 TGTGCCAGCAGCCCGGACGGGAGGGTCCAAGAGACCCAGTACTTC CASSPDGRVQETQYF
- TRBJ2-1 - TRBV5-5 TGTGCCAGCAGCCCCGAGGGCCTTAGTAATGAGCAGTTCTTC CASSPEGLSNEQFF
- TRBJ2-1 - TRBV24-1 TGTGCCACCAGTGAATCGTCAGGGAACAATGAGCAGTTCTTC CATSESSGNNEQFF
- TRBJ1-2 TRBD1 TRBV20-1 TGCAGTGCTAGTGGGGGGACAGGTTCTAACTATGGCTACACCTTC CSASGGTGSNYGYTF
- TRBJ2-7 TRBD1 TRBV10-1 TGCGCCAGCAGCCGGGACAGCGAGCAGTACTTC CASSRDSEQYF
once TRBJ2-1 - TRBV5-1 TGCGCCAGCAGCTTCCTCCGGGGGGCAGCAGGGAATGAGCAGTTCTTC CASSFLRGAAGNEQFF
few TRBJ2-1 - TRBV7-9 TGTGCCAGCAGCTTAGAGGTAGCGGAGCAGTTCTTC CASSLEVAEQFF
- TRBJ2-7 TRBD2 TRBV7-2 TGTGCCAGCAGCCCGCAACAAGCGGGAGGGTGGGGCGAGCAGTACTTC CASSPQQAGGWGEQYF
- TRBJ2-2 TRBD2 TRBV7-3 TGTGCCAGCAGGTCTAGCGGGAACGCCGGGGAGCTGTTTTTT CASRSSGNAGELFF
- TRBJ1-4 - TRBV5-1 TGCGCCAGCAGCCGATTGGGGGGTTCAACTAATGAAAAACTGTTTTTT CASSRLGGSTNEKLFF
- TRBJ2-2 TRBD2 TRBV19 TGTGCCAGTAGTATAGCAGCGGGAGTCGGCGGGGAGCTGTTTTTT CASSIAAGVGGELFF
- TRBJ2-1 TRBD2 TRBV7-2 TGTGCCAGCAGCTTAGCGGGAGGGCCCTACAATGAGCAGTTCTTC CASSLAGGPYNEQFF
once TRBJ1-3 - TRBV18 TGTGCCAGCTCACCACCGGCAGGAAACACCATATATTTT CASSPPAGNTIYF
- TRBJ2-1 TRBD2 TRBV18 TGTGCCAGCTCACCACCTAGCCCGGGAGGTGAGCAGTTCTTC CASSPPSPGGEQFF
- TRBJ2-3 TRBD1 TRBV24-1 TGTGCCACCAGTGATGCGGGACAGGGCACAGATACGCAGTATTTT CATSDAGQGTDTQYF
- TRBJ1-3 - TRBV21-1 TGTGCCAGCAGCAAAGACGCGGACAGGGTATCTGGAAACACCATATATTTT CASSKDADRVSGNTIYF
- TRBJ2-1 TRBD2 TRBV6-5 TGTGCCAGCAGTTACTCAGGACTAGCGGGAGGCTGGGAGCAGTTCTTC CASSYSGLAGGWEQFF
- TRBJ2-3 TRBD1 TRBV19 TGTGCCAGTAGTATAGAGGGACAGCATACAGATACGCAGTATTTT CASSIEGQHTDTQYF
- TRBJ1-2 - TRBV10-3 TGTGCCATCACCCCGGACAGTAACTATGGCTACACCTTC CAITPDSNYGYTF
few TRBJ1-2 TRBD1 TRBV7-3 TGTGCCAGCAGCTTAAACGGACAGGGATCGTATGGCTACACCTTC CASSLNGQGSYGYTF
- TRBJ2-1 TRBD1 TRBV27 TGTGCCAGCAGTACCCGGGACAGGGGTTCCTACAATGAGCAGTTCTTC CASSTRDRGSYNEQFF
- TRBJ1-5 TRBD1 TRBV3-1/TRBV3-2 TGTGCCAGCAGCCAAGGGTTAACCGGACAGGGGAATCAGCCCCAGCATTTT CASSQGLTGQGNQPQHF
- TRBJ2-1 TRBD2 TRBV19 TGTGCCAGTAGAGGACTAGGCGGGAGCTCCAATGAGCAGTTCTTC CASRGLGGSSNEQFF
- TRBJ1-6 - TRBV6-6 TGTGCTGCGAGCTCCTATAATTCACCCCTCCACTTT CAASSYNSPLHF
- TRBJ2-2 - TRBV10-3 TGTGCCATCCCCCAAGTGGCAGCGAACACCGGGGAGCTGTTTTTT CAIPQVAANTGELFF
few TRBJ2-1 - TRBV24-1 TGTGCCACCAGTGATATTGGCACATACAATGAGCAGTTCTTC CATSDIGTYNEQFF